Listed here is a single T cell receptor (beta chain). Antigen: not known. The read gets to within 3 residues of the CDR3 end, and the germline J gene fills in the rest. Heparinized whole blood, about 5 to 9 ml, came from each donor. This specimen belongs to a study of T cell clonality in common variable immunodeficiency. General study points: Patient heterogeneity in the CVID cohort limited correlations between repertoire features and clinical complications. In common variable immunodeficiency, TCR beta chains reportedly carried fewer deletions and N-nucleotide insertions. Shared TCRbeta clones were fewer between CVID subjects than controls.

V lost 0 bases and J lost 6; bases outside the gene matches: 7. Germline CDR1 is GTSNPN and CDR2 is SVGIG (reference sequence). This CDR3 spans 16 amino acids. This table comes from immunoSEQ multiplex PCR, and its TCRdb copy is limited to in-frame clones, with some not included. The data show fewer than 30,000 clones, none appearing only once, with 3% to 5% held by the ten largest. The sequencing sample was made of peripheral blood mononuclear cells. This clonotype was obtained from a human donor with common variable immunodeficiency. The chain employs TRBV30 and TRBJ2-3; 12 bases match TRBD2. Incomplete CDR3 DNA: TGTGCCTGGAGTGTAAGACTAGCGGGAGCGTCGGATACG. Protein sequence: CAWSVRLAGASDT. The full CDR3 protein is CAWSVRLAGASDTQYF.